The 9 T cell receptor beta chains given below trace back to one sample, sequenced in a study of cytomegalovirus exposure and HLA in healthy donors. PCR involved 60 Vbeta and 13 Jbeta primers. Clones were sequenced by immunoSEQ multiplex PCR, and TCRdb holds only the in-frame ones, with some missing. The sample includes around 180,000 clones, about 72% of them seen just once. What was sequenced was PBMCs. These receptors came from a girl under 18 in good health and CMV-seronegative.

This sequence joins TRBV6-1 and TRBJ2-3, with TRBD1 as a possible D gene (6 bases). V was shortened by 0 bases and J by 2 bases, with 12 bases between the two germline ends. Germline assignment: CDR1 MNHNS and CDR2 SASEGT. CDR3 length: 16 amino acids. CDR3 bases: TGTGCCAGCAGTGAAGCGATAGGGGGTAACACAGATACGCAGTATTTT. Translated: CASSEAIGGNTDTQYF.

CDR3 coding DNA: TGTGCCAGCAGCCAATTTTCTACCTCTGGAAACACCATATATTTT. Amino acid sequence: CASSQFSTSGNTIYF. The chain recombines TRBV14 with TRBJ1-3; D is uncertain. CDR3 size: 15 residues. Germline-derived CDR1 and CDR2 are SGHDN and FVKESK. The ends were cut back, 2 bases at V and 0 bases at J, with 8 bases in the middle.

This clone was seen more than once but under ten times. Other DNA sequences in the sample encode the same CDR3. The chain uses TRBV2 and TRBJ1-1; D unclear. The CDR3 totals 13 residues. Trimming removed 1 base from V and 1 base from J, with 4 bases in between. CDR1 and CDR2 from the germline V gene are SNHLY and FYNNEI. The CDR3 reads CASSEDRNTEAFF. The CDR3 nucleotides are TGTGCCAGCAGTGAAGACAGGAACACTGAAGCTTTCTTT.

This clone was detected a few times. The chain couples TRBV7-9 to TRBJ2-5, with TRBD2 matching 9 bases. J was trimmed by 7 bases and V by 2 bases; bases with no gene match: 5. The germline gives CDR1 SEHNR, CDR2 FQNEAQ (reference sequence). The length of the CDR3 is 14 residues. CDR3 sequence (DNA): TGTGCCAGCAGCTTAAGCGGGGGGAGGGGGACCCAGTACTTC. It codes for CASSLSGGRGTQYF.

The V and J genes are TRBV19 and TRBJ1-2; D not resolved. Trimming took 8 bases from V and 0 from J, leaving 10 bases between them. CDR3 length: 13 residues. Germline V gene sequence: CDR1 LNHDA, CDR2 SQIVND (reference sequence). The CDR3 reads CASGVGSNYGYTF. The CDR3 region has the DNA TGTGCCAGTGGCGTGGGCTCTAACTATGGCTACACCTTC.

The chain couples TRBV5-1 to TRBJ2-1; D is perhaps TRBD1 (6 bases). Germline CDR1 reads SGHRS; CDR2 reads YFSETQ. Trimming stripped 2 bases from V and 10 bases from J, with 16 bases between. The CDR3 is 14 amino acids. CDR3 nucleotides: TGCGCCAGCAGCTTACAGGGCCGCCCACAGGAGCAGTTCTTC. Protein: CASSLQGRPQEQFF.

This chain joins TRBV30 and TRBJ1-1; no definite D call. V shed 0 bases and J shed 8 bases, with 13 bases lying between them. In germline, CDR1 is GTSNPN, CDR2 SVGIG (reference sequence). The CDR3 has 13 amino acids. For the CDR3, the DNA is TGTGCCTGGAGTGTACTTTTTCAGGCAGAAGCTTTCTTT. Translation: CAWSVLFQAEAFF.

The chain joins TRBV4-1 to TRBJ2-3; D is undetermined. The V gene's germline CDR1 is MGHRA and CDR2 YSYEKL. Trimming took off 1 base at V and 3 bases at J, with 11 bases between the two ends. The CDR3 is made up of 15 amino acids. CDR3 in amino acids: CASSQAASATDTQYF. The CDR3 DNA sequence: TGCGCCAGCAGCCAAGCAGCCAGCGCTACAGATACGCAGTATTTT.

The rearrangement joins TRBV28 to TRBJ1-5; 8 bases agree with TRBD1. The CDR3 runs to 15 residues. Germline lookup yields CDR1 MDHEN and CDR2 SYDVKM. The ends lost 5 bases at V and 3 bases at J; junction bases unmatched: 6. CDR3 protein: CASSTSGGLNQPQHF. In nucleotides, the CDR3 is TGTGCCAGCAGTACCTCAGGGGGCCTCAATCAGCCCCAGCATTTT.